In this sample, the clone carrying this T cell receptor (beta chain) turned up many times. Antigen unknown. From around 440 ng of RNA, a library with molecular barcoded alpha/delta and beta/gamma adaptors was made. MiXCR, applied by TCRdb to the reads, yields one record per CDR3 protein. Here the sample spans around 60,000 distinct CDR3 sequences, about 19% being singletons. This entry comes from a study of read filtering for tumor transcriptome and immune sequencing. Study-level background: Patients were approximately 17 male and some 13 female, mean age 65.9 years, range about 47 to 85. By R-ISS, stages I, II and III held approximately 8, 17 and 7 patients. Broader study findings: This fraction held mixed bone marrow immune cells after CD138-negative sorting.

The V end was cut by 2 bases, the J end by 10 bases, with 14 bases between. Germline CDR1 and CDR2: DFQATT and SNEGSKA (reference sequence). This CDR3 spans 13 amino acids. This chain uses TRBV20-1 with TRBJ2-2; no firm D call. The sequence came from a donor aged 40 or over with multiple myeloma. Sequencing was done on a sample of a population of CD138-negative cells sorted from bone marrow. The CDR3 here is CSARWKNREELFF. Written as DNA, the CDR3 is TGCAGTGCTAGATGGAAGAATCGAGAGGAGCTGTTTTTT.